The 10 T cell receptor beta chains reported below all come from one sample, sequenced in a study of blood T cell repertoires in COVID-19. This table comes from immunoSEQ multiplex PCR, and its TCRdb copy is limited to in-frame clones, with some not included. The table shows under 250,000 clones, with around nine tenths occurring only once. Sequences were obtained from peripheral blood. The source is a man aged 18 to 29 with active or convalescent COVID-19.

The CDR3 loop is CASSLDSLKTDTQYF. Written as DNA, the CDR3 is TGTGCCAGCAGCTTGGACAGTTTAAAGACAGATACGCAGTATTTT. The V call is TRBV5-6, the J call TRBJ2-3; D gene ambiguous. The CDR3 contains 15 residues. Germline CDR1 reads SGHDT; CDR2 reads YYEEEE. Trimming removed 0 bases from V and 3 bases from J, with 11 bases in between.

This chain connects TRBV3-1 (or the pseudogene TRBV3-2) to TRBJ2-7; 8 bases line up with TRBD1. CDR1 LGHDT and CDR2 YNNKEL come from the germline V gene (reference sequence). Germline trimming cut 2 bases from V and 5 bases from J; bases unmatched to any gene: 2. This CDR3 has 13 amino acids. CDR3 nucleotide sequence: TGTGCCAGCAGCCAATGGACAGGGAACGAGCAGTACTTC. It yields the protein CASSQWTGNEQYF.

The chain recombines TRBV19 with TRBJ1-1; D might be TRBD1 (5 bases). There are 11 residues in the CDR3. Germline V CDR1 and CDR2: LNHDA, SQIVND (reference sequence). With 6 bases removed from V and 8 bases from J, the gap between germline ends came to 10 bases. The CDR3 DNA follows: TGTGCCAGTAGCTTGAGGACAGAAGCTTTCTTT. It yields the protein CASSLRTEAFF.

The chain uses TRBV6-5 and TRBJ2-4; possibly TRBD2 for D (5 bases). The CDR3 consists of 13 residues. The V gene's germline CDR1 is MNHEY and CDR2 SVGAGI. V lost 6 bases, J lost 6 bases, and 12 bases lay in between. The CDR3 is CASRAGQINIQYF. CDR3 sequence (DNA): TGTGCCAGCAGGGCGGGCCAGATAAACATTCAGTACTTC.

The chain has TRBV19 and TRBJ2-2; the D is unclear. The CDR3 spans 13 residues. CDR1 and CDR2 from the germline V gene are LNHDA and SQIVND (reference sequence). The ends were cut back, 2 bases at V and 7 bases at J, with 8 bases in the middle. The CDR3 protein is CASSIQEFGELFF. The DNA of the CDR3 is TGTGCCAGTAGTATACAGGAATTCGGGGAGCTGTTTTTT.

The J gene is TRBJ2-7, the V gene TRBV19; TRBD2 aligns across 14 bases. The trim removed 4 bases at V and 6 bases at J, leaving 5 bases unmatched. This CDR3 contains 15 residues. Germline CDR1 LNHDA, CDR2 SQIVND (reference sequence). CDR3 DNA: TGTGCCAGTAGTAATCGGGGACTAGCGGGAGTCGAGCAGTACTTC. It yields the protein CASSNRGLAGVEQYF.

The table lists this clone with a few counts. The chain links TRBV19 to TRBJ1-1; D unresolved. Germline assignment: CDR1 LNHDA and CDR2 SQIVND (reference sequence). The CDR3 spans 13 residues. V lost 3 bases and J lost 11, with 16 bases in between. DNA of the CDR3: TGTGCCAGTAGTATCGGAGGGTTGTCTTGGGCTTTCTTT. Translation gives CASSIGGLSWAFF.

This rearrangement joins TRBV4-1 to TRBJ1-1, with D perhaps matching TRBD1 (5 bases). V gave up 3 bases and J gave up 0 bases, with 14 bases separating them. Germline V gene data show CDR1 as MGHRA and CDR2 as YSYEKL. This CDR3 spans 16 amino acids. The CDR3 loop reads CASSQHLGGLNTEAFF. The CDR3 DNA is TGCGCCAGCAGCCAGCACCTCGGGGGGTTGAACACTGAAGCTTTCTTT.

The chain links TRBV19 to TRBJ2-5, with D possibly being TRBD2 (5 bases). The germline V gene has CDR1 LNHDA and CDR2 SQIVND (reference sequence). There are 17 residues in the CDR3. V gave up 6 bases and J gave up 5 bases, with 25 bases separating them. The CDR3 coding sequence is TGTGCCAGTAGCACGTGGTCCCCCCCCGGGCCGGGGGAGACCCAGTACTTC. Translation: CASSTWSPPGPGETQYF.

J is TRBJ1-1 and V is TRBV7-2; 9 bases align to TRBD1. Germline CDR1 and CDR2: SGHTA and FQGNSA. This CDR3 has 14 residues. With 4 bases clipped from V and 1 base from J, the junction kept 1 base outside the gene matches. CDR3 sequence (DNA): TGTGCCAGCAGCTGGGACAGGGCGAACACTGAAGCTTTCTTT. Translated: CASSWDRANTEAFF. Full variable domain (missing parts from reference TRBV7-2 and TRBJ1-1): GAGVSQSPSNKVTEKGKDVELRCDPISGHTALYWYRQSLGQGLEFLIYFQGNSAPDKSGLPSDRFSAERTGGSVSTLTIQRTQQEDSAVYLCASSWDRANTEAFFGQGTRLTVV.